One and the same sample provided the 25 T cell receptor beta chains below, sequenced in a study of beta chain features in type 1 diabetes. No antigens are known for them. Findings of the study overall: Patients with Type 1 diabetes showed moderately but significantly shorter TCRB CDR3s in all four CD4+ subsets.

Expressed TCRB transcripts were sequenced, since all the RNA that had been isolated was reverse transcribed. This table comes from immunoSEQ multiplex PCR, and its TCRdb copy is limited to in-frame clones, with some not included. The table has 20,000 to 30,000 clones, about 69% seen once. Sequencing was carried out using Tregs from blood. The source of these receptors is a young man with type 1 diabetes.

This clone was counted between two and nine times. This chain connects TRBV5-4 to TRBJ1-1; D is unresolved. This CDR3 contains 13 residues. Trimming left V 4 bases short and J 8 bases short, with 15 bases between. Germline CDR1 reads SGHNT; CDR2 reads YYREEE (reference sequence). CDR3 DNA: TGTGCCAGCAGCCCTTGGGGAGGGAGGGAAGCTTTCTTT. Its translation: CASSPWGGREAFF.

The V gene is TRBV10-2, the J gene TRBJ2-7; 11 bases map to TRBD2. V lost 6 bases and J lost 2; bases outside the gene matches: 6. Germline values: CDR1 WSHSY, CDR2 SAAADI. CDR3 size: 15 residues. CDR3 in amino acids: CASRTGTSGTYEQYF. Here the CDR3 DNA reads TGCGCCAGCAGAACTGGGACTAGCGGCACCTACGAGCAGTACTTC.

V usage is TRBV19 and J usage is TRBJ2-7, with 11 bases aligning to TRBD1. CDR1 LNHDA and CDR2 SQIVND come from the germline V gene (reference sequence). The CDR3 spans 15 residues. J was trimmed by 3 bases and V by 5 bases; bases with no gene match: 6. The CDR3 DNA follows: TGTGCCAGTAGTCTGCGGGGACAGGGGGTCTACGAGCAGTACTTC. Protein: CASSLRGQGVYEQYF. Full variable domain (missing parts from reference TRBV19 and TRBJ2-7): DGGITQSPKYLFRKEGQNVTLSCEQNLNHDAMYWYRQDPGQGLRLIYYSQIVNDFQKGDIAEGYSVSREKKESFPLTVTSAQKNPTAFYLCASSLRGQGVYEQYFGPGTRLTVT.

The chain recombines TRBV10-3 with TRBJ2-7, with no clear D. CDR1 ENHRY and CDR2 SYGVKD come from the germline V gene. The CDR3 extends over 14 amino acids. Trimming took 4 bases from V and 4 from J, leaving 14 bases between them. The chain's CDR3 is CAISGVERRYEQYF. In nucleotides, the CDR3 is TGTGCCATCAGTGGGGTCGAGAGGCGATACGAGCAGTACTTC.

This clone has just a few counts. This chain links TRBV7-9 with TRBJ2-1, with D maybe TRBD2 (5 bases). The germline V gene encodes CDR1 SEHNR and CDR2 FQNEAQ (reference sequence). Trimming stripped 3 bases from V and 3 bases from J, with 21 bases between. The CDR3 loop spans 18 amino acids. The CDR3 is CASSFPRDVGEGYNEQFF. The CDR3 nucleotides read TGTGCCAGCAGCTTTCCCCGAGACGTTGGAGAGGGCTACAATGAGCAGTTCTTC.

CDR3 region: CAISGTGEGYEQYF. CDR3 coding DNA: TGTGCCATCAGTGGGACAGGGGAAGGCTACGAGCAGTACTTC. The chain joins TRBV10-3 to TRBJ2-7; 9 bases match TRBD1. The CDR3 length is 14 residues. Germline V lookup: CDR1 ENHRY, CDR2 SYGVKD. V gave up 4 bases and J gave up 3 bases; unmatched junction bases: 4.

The chain recombines TRBV7-9 with TRBJ1-6, with unresolved D. The CDR3 runs to 12 residues. Trimming took 3 bases from V and 8 from J, leaving 5 bases between them. Per germline, CDR1 SEHNR and CDR2 FQNEAQ (reference sequence). The CDR3 sequence is CASSLIDSPLHF. The CDR3 bases are TGTGCCAGCAGCTTGATAGATTCACCCCTCCACTTT.

The CDR3 coding sequence is TGTGCCAGCAGCTCCGAAATAGCGGGGTCTCAGCAGTACTTC. This translates into CASSSEIAGSQQYF. The chain employs TRBV7-9 and TRBJ2-7, with 8 positions matching TRBD2. V gave up 4 bases and J gave up 8 bases; unmatched junction bases: 10. The germline gives CDR1 SEHNR, CDR2 FQNEAQ (reference sequence). The CDR3 covers 14 residues.

This clone has just one count. This chain connects TRBV19 to TRBJ1-5; D is perhaps TRBD1 (5 bases). Germline V gene data show CDR1 as LNHDA and CDR2 as SQIVND (reference sequence). The V end lost 8 bases, the J end lost 3 bases, and 14 bases lay between the germline ends. The CDR3 is 14 amino acids. CDR3 in amino acids: CASSQAGLNQPQHF. The CDR3 DNA is TGTGCCAGTTCCCAGGCGGGGCTCAATCAGCCCCAGCATTTT.

This chain uses TRBV7-2 with TRBJ2-7, with D tentatively TRBD2 (5 bases). V was trimmed by 4 bases and J by 2 bases, leaving 12 bases between them. This CDR3 contains 14 residues. Germline CDR1 SGHTA, CDR2 FQGNSA. The DNA of the CDR3 is TGTGCCAGCAGCTCCCTGGCGGGCCCCTACGAGCAGTACTTC. Its protein is CASSSLAGPYEQYF.

The chain has TRBV7-4 and TRBJ2-6; 9 nucleotides line up with TRBD1. Germline loops: CDR1 SGHVT, CDR2 SQSDAQ. The CDR3 totals 16 residues. V trimming: 8 bases; J trimming: 0 bases; junction bases outside the gene matches: 5. The CDR3 DNA is TGTGCCAGCCCGGGACAGGGACCCTCTGGGGCCAACGTCCTGACTTTC. Amino acids: CASPGQGPSGANVLTF. The full variable domain, rest sourced from reference TRBV7-4 and TRBJ2-6, is GAGVSQSPRYKVAKRGRDVALRCDSISGHVTLYWYRQTLGQGSEVLTYSQSDAQRDKSGRPSGRFSAERPERSVSTLKIQRTEQGDSAVYLCASPGQGPSGANVLTFGAGSRLTVL.

The CDR3 here is CASAGGLWGYTF. Written as DNA, the CDR3 is TGTGCCAGCGCCGGAGGGCTCTGGGGCTACACCTTC. The chain joins TRBV28 to TRBJ1-2; the D is unclear. There are 12 residues in the CDR3. Germline CDR1 reads MDHEN; CDR2 reads SYDVKM. Deletions cut 8 bases from V and 8 bases from J, with 15 bases between.

This sequence joins TRBV10-3 and TRBJ1-2; TRBD1 aligns across 9 bases. V lost 6 bases and J lost 4; bases outside the gene matches: 15. The germline CDR1 and CDR2 sequences are ENHRY and SYGVKD. The CDR3 consists of 17 residues. Here the CDR3 DNA reads TGTGCCATCAGGACGGACAGGGGATGGGACCTCAGCTATGGCTACACCTTC. Translation: CAIRTDRGWDLSYGYTF.

The chain links TRBV19 to TRBJ2-1; TRBD2 agrees at 7 bases. Germline loops: CDR1 LNHDA, CDR2 SQIVND (reference sequence). V lost 6 bases, J lost 2 bases, and 4 bases stayed unmatched. This CDR3 spans 14 amino acids. The CDR3 DNA follows: TGTGCCAGTAGGAAGGGAGGGCCCTACAATGAGCAGTTCTTC. Its translation: CASRKGGPYNEQFF.

This chain links TRBV19 with TRBJ1-1, with TRBD1 matching 7 bases. CDR1 is LNHDA, CDR2 SQIVND, per germline (reference sequence). The V segment lost 8 bases and the J segment 3 bases; nucleotides outside the gene matches: 15. The CDR3 totals 16 residues. CDR3 in amino acids: CASGPGGGRGYTEAFF. The CDR3 DNA is TGTGCCAGTGGACCTGGAGGGGGCAGAGGGTACACTGAAGCTTTCTTT. The complete variable domain, with remaining parts taken from reference TRBV19 and TRBJ1-1, reads DGGITQSPKYLFRKEGQNVTLSCEQNLNHDAMYWYRQDPGQGLRLIYYSQIVNDFQKGDIAEGYSVSREKKESFPLTVTSAQKNPTAFYLCASGPGGGRGYTEAFFGQGTRLTVV.

This clone has only a few counts. The chain combines TRBV28 with TRBJ2-1, with 9 bases lining up with TRBD1. The V gene end was trimmed by 6 bases and the J gene end by 7 bases; junction bases not matched to a gene: 10. The length of the CDR3 is 15 residues. The germline V gene encodes CDR1 MDHEN and CDR2 SYDVKM. In nucleotides, the CDR3 is TGTGCCAGCAGAAAGGCCGGGACAGGGCGTAATGAGCAGTTCTTC. As protein: CASRKAGTGRNEQFF.

The chain combines TRBV6-5 with TRBJ2-1; D gene uncertain. The germline V gene has CDR1 MNHEY and CDR2 SVGAGI. V was cut by 2 bases and J by 0 bases, with 8 bases left in between. The CDR3 spans 15 residues. CDR3 loop: CASSYAGISYNEQFF. The CDR3 DNA follows: TGTGCCAGCAGTTACGCAGGCATCTCCTACAATGAGCAGTTCTTC.

The gene calls are TRBV27 and TRBJ1-5; 7 positions match TRBD1. V lost 5 bases and J lost 0; bases outside the gene matches: 4. The length of the CDR3 is 15 residues. Germline loops: CDR1 MNHEY, CDR2 SMNVEV (reference sequence). The CDR3 protein is CASSHRGYSNQPQHF. CDR3 coding DNA: TGTGCCAGCAGTCACAGGGGCTATAGCAATCAGCCCCAGCATTTT.

This clone came up a few times. The gene calls are TRBV7-2 and TRBJ2-3; possible D gene TRBD1, 6 bases. The CDR3 consists of 14 residues. Germline loops: CDR1 SGHTA, CDR2 FQGNSA. V was cut by 1 base and J by 4 bases, with 9 bases left in between. This CDR3 is CASSLDRASDTQYF. The DNA of the CDR3 is TGTGCCAGCAGCTTAGACAGGGCATCAGATACGCAGTATTTT. Combining the CDR3 with reference TRBV7-2 and TRBJ2-3 gives the whole variable domain GAGVSQSPSNKVTEKGKDVELRCDPISGHTALYWYRQSLGQGLEFLIYFQGNSAPDKSGLPSDRFSAERTGGSVSTLTIQRTQQEDSAVYLCASSLDRASDTQYFGPGTRLTVL.

Only a few counts were recorded for this clone. The chain recombines TRBV27 with TRBJ2-7; D gene ambiguous. With 4 bases removed from V and 4 bases from J, the gap between germline ends came to 17 bases. The CDR3 consists of 15 residues. The V gene's germline CDR1 is MNHEY and CDR2 SMNVEV (reference sequence). CDR3 residues: CASSSPASANYEQYF. CDR3 DNA sequence: TGTGCCAGCAGTTCCCCCGCCTCAGCGAATTACGAGCAGTACTTC.

The chain employs TRBV7-9 and TRBJ2-5; D is unresolved. The CDR3 is 10 residues long. Germline CDR1 and CDR2: SEHNR and FQNEAQ (reference sequence). The V gene lost 5 bases and the J gene lost 4 bases, with 2 bases spanning the gap. Written as DNA, the CDR3 is TGTGCCAGCAGCCTAGAGACCCAGTACTTC. Amino acids: CASSLETQYF.

The chain has TRBV5-1 and TRBJ2-7; tentatively, D is TRBD1 (5 bases). V was trimmed by 1 base and J by 7 bases, leaving 12 bases between them. This CDR3 comprises 13 residues. Germline assignment: CDR1 SGHRS and CDR2 YFSETQ. This chain's CDR3 is CASSLMAGQEQYF. The CDR3 nucleotides read TGCGCCAGCAGCTTGATGGCAGGACAAGAGCAGTACTTC.

V gene TRBV6-1 combines with J gene TRBJ2-2; 9 nucleotides align to TRBD1. From germline, CDR1 is MNHNS and CDR2 SASEGT. V shed 8 bases and J 5 bases; nucleotides not matched to a gene: 6. The CDR3 contains 14 residues. CDR3 sequence (DNA): TGTGCCAGCCGGACAGGGGCGAGGACCGGGGAGCTGTTTTTT. Its translation: CASRTGARTGELFF.

This clone has a handful of counts. In DNA, the CDR3 is TGTGCCAGCAGCTTAGGTGCAGGGGAAAAACTGTTTTTT. It encodes CASSLGAGEKLFF. The chain recombines TRBV7-2 with TRBJ1-4, with D possibly TRBD1 on 5 matching bases. The V gene's germline CDR1 is SGHTA and CDR2 FQGNSA. CDR3 length: 13 residues. V was shortened by 1 base and J by 8 bases, with 8 bases between the two germline ends.

The chain is built from TRBV29-1 and TRBJ2-5; D perhaps matches TRBD2 (6 bases). The germline gives CDR1 SQVTM, CDR2 ANQGSEA. The germline V and J ends were trimmed by 3 bases and 4 bases, with 12 bases remaining between them. CDR3 size: 13 residues. CDR3 in DNA: TGCAGCGTTGATGCGGGAAGCGTAGAGACCCAGTACTTC. Residues: CSVDAGSVETQYF.